Listed below are T cell receptor beta chains from one sample, sequenced in a study of cytomegalovirus exposure and HLA in healthy donors. Using immunoSEQ multiplex PCR, the repertoire was profiled, and TCRdb retains in-frame clones only, with some absent. The sample has 200,000 to 250,000 clones, approximately 84% seen once. The sample comprised PBMCs. The receptor set was obtained from a man aged 18 to 29 in good health and CMV-seropositive. CDR3s include the opening cysteine and the closing phenylalanine or tryptophan. The D gene is left open where the match is weak. Expanded clones get a size class; other rows say once, few or many, or leave the size out.

D gene: TRBD2; clone size: .; V gene: TRBV30; J gene: TRBJ2-7; CDR3 DNA: TGTGCCTGGAGTGTACTAGCGGGTCTGGAGCAGTACTTC; CDR3 protein: CAWSVLAGLEQYF
D gene: .; clone size: once; V gene: TRBV2; J gene: TRBJ1-2; CDR3 DNA: TGTGCCAGCAGTGCATACCCGCCTGACGGGCTCTATGGCTACACCTTC; CDR3 protein: CASSAYPPDGLYGYTF
D gene: .; clone size: .; V gene: TRBV30; J gene: TRBJ1-2; CDR3 DNA: TGTGCCTGGACCGCGGCCGGGGCCGTGGGAGGCTACACCTTC; CDR3 protein: CAWTAAGAVGGYTF
D gene: .; clone size: .; V gene: TRBV19; J gene: TRBJ1-1; CDR3 DNA: TGTGCCAGTAGTATTGGTACGGTGAACACTGAAGCTTTCTTT; CDR3 protein: CASSIGTVNTEAFF
D gene: .; clone size: .; V gene: TRBV14; J gene: TRBJ2-7; CDR3 DNA: TGTGCCAGCAGCCAAGAGCAGACACCGAATTACGAGCAGTACTTC; CDR3 protein: CASSQEQTPNYEQYF
D gene: TRBD1; clone size: .; V gene: TRBV25-1; J gene: TRBJ1-4; CDR3 DNA: TGTGCCAGTAAGGACAGGGTAAATGAAAAACTGTTTTTT; CDR3 protein: CASKDRVNEKLFF
D gene: .; clone size: .; V gene: TRBV5-1; J gene: TRBJ1-3; CDR3 DNA: TGCGCCAGCAGCTTGGAATTCCAGGTCGCTGGAAACACCATATATTTT; CDR3 protein: CASSLEFQVAGNTIYF
D gene: .; clone size: .; V gene: TRBV10-1; J gene: TRBJ2-7; CDR3 DNA: TGCGCCAGCAGGACCCGGAATGAAACCTACGAGCAGTACTTC; CDR3 protein: CASRTRNETYEQYF
D gene: .; clone size: .; V gene: TRBV19; J gene: TRBJ2-6; CDR3 DNA: TGTGCCAGTTCATCGACAGGGGCCAACGTCCTGACTTTC; CDR3 protein: CASSSTGANVLTF
D gene: .; clone size: .; V gene: TRBV11-2; J gene: TRBJ2-4; CDR3 DNA: TGTGCCAGCAGCAGCCCAGGAGCCAAAAACATTCAGTACTTC; CDR3 protein: CASSSPGAKNIQYF
D gene: .; clone size: .; V gene: TRBV5-4; J gene: TRBJ1-2; CDR3 DNA: TGTGCCAGCAGCGGCTCGTGGGGGCAAGTTGGCTACACCTTC; CDR3 protein: CASSGSWGQVGYTF
D gene: TRBD2; clone size: .; V gene: TRBV11-2; J gene: TRBJ2-7; CDR3 DNA: TGTGCCAGCAGTTCACGAGTAGCGGGGAACTACGAGCAGTACTTC; CDR3 protein: CASSSRVAGNYEQYF
D gene: .; clone size: .; V gene: TRBV5-4; J gene: TRBJ2-1; CDR3 DNA: TGTGCCAGCAGCTTAGCGACAGCTTCAATAGAGCAGTTCTTC; CDR3 protein: CASSLATASIEQFF
D gene: TRBD2; clone size: .; V gene: TRBV18; J gene: TRBJ2-7; CDR3 DNA: TGTGCCAGCTCACCATTAGCGGGTCCTACCACCTACGAGCAGTACTTC; CDR3 protein: CASSPLAGPTTYEQYF
D gene: TRBD1; clone size: few; V gene: TRBV5-1; J gene: TRBJ1-2; CDR3 DNA: TGCGCCAGCAGTCCGACAGGGGGCGGGGGCTACACCTTC; CDR3 protein: CASSPTGGGGYTF
D gene: .; clone size: .; V gene: TRBV4-1; J gene: TRBJ1-1; CDR3 DNA: TGCGCCAGCAGCCAAGGGACGTGGAACACTGAAGCTTTCTTT; CDR3 protein: CASSQGTWNTEAFF
D gene: TRBD1; clone size: .; V gene: TRBV30; J gene: TRBJ2-1; CDR3 DNA: TGTGCCTGGAGTGTCGGCAGGGGGAATGAGCAGTTCTTC; CDR3 protein: CAWSVGRGNEQFF
D gene: TRBD1; clone size: .; V gene: TRBV11-2; J gene: TRBJ1-1; CDR3 DNA: TGTGCCAGCAGCTTAAATACAGGGGGCACTGAAGCTTTCTTT; CDR3 protein: CASSLNTGGTEAFF
D gene: .; clone size: .; V gene: TRBV29-1; J gene: TRBJ2-7; CDR3 DNA: TGCAGCGTTCTAGAGTACGAGCAGTACTTC; CDR3 protein: CSVLEYEQYF
D gene: .; clone size: .; V gene: TRBV27; J gene: TRBJ2-1; CDR3 DNA: TGTGCCAGCAGTCCATACGCCAACTACAATGAGCAGTTCTTC; CDR3 protein: CASSPYANYNEQFF
D gene: TRBD1; clone size: .; V gene: TRBV7-9; J gene: TRBJ2-7; CDR3 DNA: TGTGCCAGCAGCCACTGGGACAGGGACTACGAGCAGTACTTC; CDR3 protein: CASSHWDRDYEQYF
D gene: .; clone size: .; V gene: TRBV27; J gene: TRBJ1-1; CDR3 DNA: TGTGCCAGCACCCCCATCGGGCGAACGACTGAAGCTTTCTTT; CDR3 protein: CASTPIGRTTEAFF
D gene: .; clone size: .; V gene: TRBV12-5; J gene: TRBJ1-1; CDR3 DNA: TGTGCTAGTGGTTTGGACACAGGAACTGAAGCTTTCTTT; CDR3 protein: CASGLDTGTEAFF
D gene: .; clone size: .; V gene: TRBV1; J gene: TRBJ2-3; CDR3 DNA: TGCACCAGCAGCCAAGTCAGGTTACAGGGGAGCACAGATACGCAGTATTTT; CDR3 protein: CTSSQVRLQGSTDTQYF
D gene: .; clone size: .; V gene: TRBV15; J gene: TRBJ2-5; CDR3 DNA: TGTGCCACCAGCAGAGATTTTGGCCGCGAGACCCAGTACTTC; CDR3 protein: CATSRDFGRETQYF
D gene: .; clone size: .; V gene: TRBV11-2; J gene: TRBJ2-7; CDR3 DNA: TGTGCCAGCACCTCTGGACTGGTTTGGCAGCAGTACTTC; CDR3 protein: CASTSGLVWQQYF
D gene: .; clone size: .; V gene: TRBV9; J gene: TRBJ2-3; CDR3 DNA: TGTGCCAGCAGCGCAGGAATGGGGCCACTCACAGATACGCAGTATTTT; CDR3 protein: CASSAGMGPLTDTQYF
D gene: TRBD2; clone size: once; V gene: TRBV6-4; J gene: TRBJ2-1; CDR3 DNA: TGTGCCAGCAGTGCGTTTGCGGGAGAGGGAGGCGATGAGCAGTTCTTC; CDR3 protein: CASSAFAGEGGDEQFF
D gene: .; clone size: .; V gene: TRBV11-2; J gene: TRBJ2-5; CDR3 DNA: TGTGCCAGCAGCTTAGACCTCCGTGAGACCCAGTACTTC; CDR3 protein: CASSLDLRETQYF
D gene: .; clone size: .; V gene: TRBV7-8; J gene: TRBJ1-2; CDR3 DNA: TGTGCCAGCAGCTTAGCGCTGGATTATGGCTACACCTTC; CDR3 protein: CASSLALDYGYTF
D gene: .; clone size: .; V gene: TRBV29-1; J gene: TRBJ2-7; CDR3 DNA: TGCAGCGTTGCACTGAACTCCTACGAGCAGTACTTC; CDR3 protein: CSVALNSYEQYF
D gene: .; clone size: .; V gene: TRBV25-1; J gene: TRBJ1-2; CDR3 DNA: TGTGCCAGCAGTGAAGTAGGGGGCTATGGCTACACCTTC; CDR3 protein: CASSEVGGYGYTF
D gene: .; clone size: .; V gene: TRBV28; J gene: TRBJ2-4; CDR3 DNA: TGTGCCAGCAGTCCGAGACAGTGGGACATTCAGTACTTC; CDR3 protein: CASSPRQWDIQYF
D gene: .; clone size: .; V gene: TRBV28; J gene: TRBJ1-2; CDR3 DNA: TGTGCCAGCAGTCTTGAGGGCCGGGCATATGGCTACACCTTC; CDR3 protein: CASSLEGRAYGYTF
D gene: .; clone size: .; V gene: TRBV18; J gene: TRBJ1-3; CDR3 DNA: TGTGCCAGCTCACCAGTAGGAGGTCCTGGAAACACCATATATTTT; CDR3 protein: CASSPVGGPGNTIYF
D gene: TRBD2; clone size: .; V gene: TRBV9; J gene: TRBJ2-5; CDR3 DNA: TGTGCCAGCAGCAGTAGTAGCGGGAGGGCCGAGACCCAGTACTTC; CDR3 protein: CASSSSSGRAETQYF
D gene: TRBD1; clone size: .; V gene: TRBV30; J gene: TRBJ2-1; CDR3 DNA: TGTGCCTGGAGTACCCTACAGGGGGAGTTCTTC; CDR3 protein: CAWSTLQGEFF
D gene: TRBD2; clone size: .; V gene: TRBV4-2; J gene: TRBJ2-1; CDR3 DNA: TGTGCCAGCAGCCAAGTGGGAGGGGATGAGCAGTTCTTC; CDR3 protein: CASSQVGGDEQFF
D gene: .; clone size: .; V gene: TRBV4-1; J gene: TRBJ1-2; CDR3 DNA: TGCGCCAGCAGCCAATCGGGACCCCGAACTGACTATGGCTACACCTTC; CDR3 protein: CASSQSGPRTDYGYTF
D gene: .; clone size: .; V gene: TRBV5-1; J gene: TRBJ2-5; CDR3 DNA: TGCGCCAGCAGCTTTGGCACCAAGCGGGAGACCCAGTACTTC; CDR3 protein: CASSFGTKRETQYF
D gene: TRBD1; clone size: .; V gene: TRBV7-9; J gene: TRBJ1-2; CDR3 DNA: TGTGCCAGCAGCTTGTACCGGGACAGGTCGCCTGGATGTACCTTC; CDR3 protein: CASSLYRDRSPGCTF
D gene: .; clone size: .; V gene: TRBV19; J gene: TRBJ2-2; CDR3 DNA: TGTGCCAGTAGTTCTACCTCCGGTCTCCGGGACAGGGAGCTGTTTTTT; CDR3 protein: CASSSTSGLRDRELFF
D gene: TRBD1; clone size: .; V gene: TRBV4-1; J gene: TRBJ2-5; CDR3 DNA: TGCGCCAGCAGCCAAGAGGGGCAGGGGGCTGGAGCCCAGTACTTC; CDR3 protein: CASSQEGQGAGAQYF
D gene: .; clone size: .; V gene: TRBV4-1; J gene: TRBJ1-1; CDR3 DNA: TGCGCCAGCAGCCAAGAAGTGAGGGTGAACACTGAAGCTTTCTTT; CDR3 protein: CASSQEVRVNTEAFF
D gene: TRBD2; clone size: once; V gene: TRBV27; J gene: TRBJ2-7; CDR3 DNA: TGTGCCAGCGTAAGAACTAGCGGCTCCTACGAGCAGTACTTC; CDR3 protein: CASVRTSGSYEQYF
D gene: .; clone size: .; V gene: TRBV2; J gene: TRBJ1-1; CDR3 DNA: TGTGCCAGCAGTGTAGGCAGGGCCACTGAAGCTTTCTTT; CDR3 protein: CASSVGRATEAFF
D gene: TRBD2; clone size: .; V gene: TRBV5-1; J gene: TRBJ2-7; CDR3 DNA: TGCGCCAGCAGCCCCGCAGCGGGAGGGGAGTACGAGCAGTACTTC; CDR3 protein: CASSPAAGGEYEQYF
D gene: TRBD1; clone size: .; V gene: TRBV10-3; J gene: TRBJ1-1; CDR3 DNA: TGTGCCATCCGTGTAGGGGGCAACACTGAAGCTTTCTTT; CDR3 protein: CAIRVGGNTEAFF
D gene: .; clone size: .; V gene: TRBV28; J gene: TRBJ2-4; CDR3 DNA: TGTGCCAGCAGAGCCGGGGCCTCAGCCAAAAACATTCAGTACTTC; CDR3 protein: CASRAGASAKNIQYF
D gene: TRBD2; clone size: .; V gene: TRBV11-1; J gene: TRBJ2-1; CDR3 DNA: TGTGCCAGCAGCCTCTTAGCGGGAGGACGTGAGCAGTTCTTC; CDR3 protein: CASSLLAGGREQFF
D gene: .; clone size: .; V gene: TRBV6-6; J gene: TRBJ2-7; CDR3 DNA: TGTGCCAGCAGTTCTACCTACGAGCAGTACTTC; CDR3 protein: CASSSTYEQYF
D gene: .; clone size: .; V gene: TRBV30; J gene: TRBJ1-1; CDR3 DNA: TGTGCCAAGGAGGGACCCTCGAGGACTGAAGCTTTCTTT; CDR3 protein: CAKEGPSRTEAFF
D gene: TRBD1; clone size: few; V gene: TRBV18; J gene: TRBJ2-4; CDR3 DNA: TGTGCCAGCACAGGGGATGCCAAAAACATTCAGTACTTC; CDR3 protein: CASTGDAKNIQYF
D gene: .; clone size: .; V gene: TRBV13; J gene: TRBJ1-2; CDR3 DNA: TGTGCCAGCAGCTTAACAGGGTATCACTATGGCTACACCTTC; CDR3 protein: CASSLTGYHYGYTF
D gene: .; clone size: .; V gene: TRBV30; J gene: TRBJ2-3; CDR3 DNA: TGTGCCTGGACGGACGGCACAGATACGCAGTATTTT; CDR3 protein: CAWTDGTDTQYF
D gene: TRBD2; clone size: .; V gene: TRBV15; J gene: TRBJ2-7; CDR3 DNA: TGTGCCACCAGGGATGCGGCTAGCGGGGGAGTCTACGAGCAGTACTTC; CDR3 protein: CATRDAASGGVYEQYF
D gene: TRBD1; clone size: .; V gene: TRBV27; J gene: TRBJ1-2; CDR3 DNA: TGTGCCAGCACTCGGACAGGTGGCTTGGAAGGCTACACCTTC; CDR3 protein: CASTRTGGLEGYTF
D gene: .; clone size: .; V gene: TRBV14; J gene: TRBJ2-7; CDR3 DNA: TGTGCCAGCAGCCAAGCCTACGAGCAGTACTTC; CDR3 protein: CASSQAYEQYF
D gene: TRBD1; clone size: once; V gene: TRBV2; J gene: TRBJ2-7; CDR3 DNA: TGTGCCAGCAGCGTTGGCCGGGGGACAGGGTATCAGCAGTACTTC; CDR3 protein: CASSVGRGTGYQQYF
D gene: .; clone size: .; V gene: TRBV15; J gene: TRBJ2-7; CDR3 DNA: TGTGCCACCAGCAGGGCCCGGGTAGCGGATTCCTACGAGCAGTACTTC; CDR3 protein: CATSRARVADSYEQYF